This T cell receptor beta chain was recovered during a study of chemoradiotherapy in HPV16-positive cancers. V lost 8 bases, J lost 5 bases, and 11 bases stayed unmatched. CDR3 length: 14 amino acids. The germline V gene encodes CDR1 SGHAT and CDR2 FQDESV (reference sequence). Repertoires were generated with immunoSEQ multiplex PCR, while TCRdb's copy carries only in-frame clones and drops some. The sample holds 9,500 to 15,000 clones, around two thirds seen once. The receptor's source is a human donor with HPV-associated anogenital cancer. This chain connects TRBV11-1 to TRBJ2-5, with TRBD1 matching 7 bases. This material was collected from a patient who underwent chemoradiotherapy. CDR3 nucleotides: TGTGCCAGCCGACAAACAGGGGTCGGGGAGACCCAGTACTTC. As protein: CASRQTGVGETQYF.